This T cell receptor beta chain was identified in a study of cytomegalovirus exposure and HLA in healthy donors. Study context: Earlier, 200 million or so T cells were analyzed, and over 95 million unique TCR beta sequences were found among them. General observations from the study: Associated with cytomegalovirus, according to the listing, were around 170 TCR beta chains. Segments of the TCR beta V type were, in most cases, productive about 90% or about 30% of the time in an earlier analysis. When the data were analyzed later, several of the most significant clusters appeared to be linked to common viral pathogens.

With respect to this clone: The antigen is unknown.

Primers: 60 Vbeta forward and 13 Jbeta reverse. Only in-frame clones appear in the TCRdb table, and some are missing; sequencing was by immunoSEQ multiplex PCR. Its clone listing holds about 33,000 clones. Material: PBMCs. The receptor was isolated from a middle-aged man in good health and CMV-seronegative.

As DNA, the CDR3 is TGTGCCAGCAGTGACCGGACAGGGAGGACTGAAGCTTTCTTT. Protein sequence: CASSDRTGRTEAFF. V is TRBV25-1 and J is TRBJ1-1, with 8 bases aligning to TRBD1. Germline assignment: CDR1 MGHDK and CDR2 SYGVNS. The V gene end was trimmed by 3 bases and the J gene end by 5 bases; junction bases not matched to a gene: 5. This CDR3 region has 14 residues. Variable domain in full (rest from reference TRBV25-1 and TRBJ1-1): EADIYQTPRYLVIGTGKKITLECSQTMGHDKMYWYQQDPGMELHLIHYSYGVNSTEKGDLSSESTVSRIRTEHFPLTLESARPSHTSQYLCASSDRTGRTEAFFGQGTRLTVV.